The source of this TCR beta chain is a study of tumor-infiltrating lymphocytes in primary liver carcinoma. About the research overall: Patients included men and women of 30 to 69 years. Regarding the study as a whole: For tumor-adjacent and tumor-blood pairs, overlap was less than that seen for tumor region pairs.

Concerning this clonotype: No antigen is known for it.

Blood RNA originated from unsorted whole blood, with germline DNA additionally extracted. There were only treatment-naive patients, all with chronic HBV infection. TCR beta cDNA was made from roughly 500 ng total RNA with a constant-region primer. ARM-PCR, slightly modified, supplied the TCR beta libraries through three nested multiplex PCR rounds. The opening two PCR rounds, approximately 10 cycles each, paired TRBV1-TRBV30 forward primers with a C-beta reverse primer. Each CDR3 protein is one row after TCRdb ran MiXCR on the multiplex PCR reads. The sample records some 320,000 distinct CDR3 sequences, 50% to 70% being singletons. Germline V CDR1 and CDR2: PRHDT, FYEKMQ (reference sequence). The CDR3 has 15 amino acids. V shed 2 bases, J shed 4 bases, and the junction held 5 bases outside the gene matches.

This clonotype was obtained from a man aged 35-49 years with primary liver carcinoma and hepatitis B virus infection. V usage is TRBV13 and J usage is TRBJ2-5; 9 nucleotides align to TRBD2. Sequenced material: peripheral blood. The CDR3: CASSLLAGVPETQYF. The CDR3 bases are TGTGCCAGCAGCTTATTAGCGGGAGTTCCAGAGACCCAGTACTTC.